These T cell receptor beta chains were read from a single sample in a study of blood T cell repertoires in COVID-19. Only in-frame clones appear in the TCRdb table, and some are missing; sequencing was by immunoSEQ multiplex PCR. The table has roughly 260,000 clones, 75% to 95% seen once. The sample comprised PBMCs or T cells enriched from blood (not recorded which). The receptors derive from a woman between 18 and 29 years old who had recovered from COVID-19. The conserved cysteine and the conserved F or W are not part of the CDR3 here. A D gene is named only where the DNA matches it firmly. Size is omitted from some rows. Given values are once, few, many or a class for expanded clones.

cdr3_aa,d_call,v_call,clone_size,j_call
ASTLDMNTEAF,-,TRBV12-3/TRBV12-4,-,TRBJ1-1
ASSWDRGQPQH,TRBD1,TRBV5-4,-,TRBJ1-5
ASSYSTHSSYEQY,-,TRBV6-5,-,TRBJ2-7
ASSEEAGGTGELF,TRBD2,TRBV6-1,-,TRBJ2-2
ASSYDRQNYGYT,-,TRBV6-5,-,TRBJ1-2
ASSPFRDNEQF,-,TRBV28,-,TRBJ2-1
ASSIVQGASGELF,TRBD1,TRBV19,-,TRBJ2-2
ASSSGGLAGGIEQF,TRBD2,TRBV5-6,-,TRBJ2-1
ASSRGTSDEQY,TRBD2,TRBV5-5,-,TRBJ2-7
ASSPPSGVYEQY,TRBD2,TRBV18,-,TRBJ2-7
ASSQEWGTDYGYT,TRBD1,TRBV4-3,-,TRBJ1-2
ARSGAGGQETQY,TRBD1,TRBV5-3,-,TRBJ2-5
ASTTGGGYGYT,-,TRBV28,-,TRBJ1-2
ASRYSTGTGTGSQETQY,TRBD1,TRBV5-1,once,TRBJ2-5
SVQGGSNQPQH,-,TRBV29-1,-,TRBJ1-5
ATTPQGSLVNSPLH,-,TRBV10-3,-,TRBJ1-6
ASSFGRDRGRSPLH,TRBD1,TRBV27,-,TRBJ1-6
ASNLEEGIVYNEQF,-,TRBV11-2,-,TRBJ2-1
ASSSWQGTYGYT,-,TRBV7-2,-,TRBJ1-2
ARTGGNTIY,TRBD1,TRBV10-1,-,TRBJ1-3
ASSIGLTTGNTIY,-,TRBV19,-,TRBJ1-3
ASSQLRVGADGYT,-,TRBV4-2,-,TRBJ1-2
ASSRRAPRDEQF,-,TRBV7-2,-,TRBJ2-1
ASSAGLAPPGTQY,TRBD2,TRBV19,once,TRBJ2-5
ASQREYGYT,-,TRBV28,-,TRBJ1-2
ASRDRRNTGELF,-,TRBV2,-,TRBJ2-2
ASSHFRSGNIQY,-,TRBV11-2,-,TRBJ2-4
ASSISLAAGYEQY,TRBD2,TRBV9,-,TRBJ2-7
ASRISTGGNTEAF,TRBD1,TRBV19,once,TRBJ1-1
ASQSPGTVAF,TRBD1,TRBV12-3/TRBV12-4,-,TRBJ1-1
ASSLDASGGISSYEQY,TRBD2,TRBV7-2,-,TRBJ2-7
ASSQFSGGYGYT,-,TRBV28,-,TRBJ1-2
ASSVSRAINSPLH,-,TRBV9,-,TRBJ1-6
ASSQDYYRRDSNYGYT,TRBD1,TRBV4-1,-,TRBJ1-2
ASSSRQGTDTQY,-,TRBV7-2,-,TRBJ2-3
ASSLSGLLEGMNTEAF,-,TRBV7-3,-,TRBJ1-1
ASSDSGRTEAF,-,TRBV6-1,once,TRBJ1-1
ASSLTGTRDTEAF,-,TRBV7-3,-,TRBJ1-1
SASGTGGPHT,TRBD1,TRBV29-1,few,TRBJ1-2
ASSPPSGGTDTQY,-,TRBV7-9,-,TRBJ2-3
ASSYGAGTSTDTQY,TRBD2,TRBV6-5,once,TRBJ2-3
ASRFDRDGAGELF,TRBD1,TRBV2,-,TRBJ2-2
ASSPARFEQY,-,TRBV18,-,TRBJ2-7
ATRGRDTEAF,-,TRBV27,-,TRBJ1-1
ATSPITDTQY,-,TRBV24-1,-,TRBJ2-3
ASSGDTYNSPLH,-,TRBV6-4,many,TRBJ1-6
ASSPGHANTEAF,-,TRBV18,once,TRBJ1-1
ASARGGFTDTQY,-,TRBV6-5,-,TRBJ2-3
ASSLFSGELF,-,TRBV5-1,-,TRBJ2-2
ASRGSARGSAGYT,-,TRBV27,-,TRBJ1-2
ASSFLTSGRSRGRGQY,TRBD2,TRBV5-4,-,TRBJ2-3
ASSPGLDRGSF,-,TRBV7-6,-,TRBJ2-1
ASSQGLISSYEQY,-,TRBV5-1,-,TRBJ2-7
ASSLGQDGGYT,-,TRBV7-2,-,TRBJ1-2
ASSTFRGSGYEQY,-,TRBV19,-,TRBJ2-7
ASSPGGGRAAYEQY,TRBD2,TRBV9,-,TRBJ2-7
ASSYTGDYGYT,TRBD1,TRBV27,few,TRBJ1-2